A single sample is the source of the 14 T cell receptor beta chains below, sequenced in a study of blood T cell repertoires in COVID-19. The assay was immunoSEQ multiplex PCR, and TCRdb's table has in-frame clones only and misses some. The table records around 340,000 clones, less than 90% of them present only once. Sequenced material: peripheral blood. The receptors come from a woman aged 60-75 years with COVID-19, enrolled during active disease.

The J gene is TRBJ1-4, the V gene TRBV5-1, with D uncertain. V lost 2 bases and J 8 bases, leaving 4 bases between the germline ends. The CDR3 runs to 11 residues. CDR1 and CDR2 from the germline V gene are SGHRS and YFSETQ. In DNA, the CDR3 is TGCGCCAGCAGCTTAGCGGAAAAACTGTTTTTT. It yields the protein CASSLAEKLFF.

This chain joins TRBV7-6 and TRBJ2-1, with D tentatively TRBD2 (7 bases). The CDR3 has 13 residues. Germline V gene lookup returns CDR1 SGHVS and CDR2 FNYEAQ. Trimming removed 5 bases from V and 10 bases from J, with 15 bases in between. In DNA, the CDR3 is TGTGCCAGCAGCGCCCGCCGGGGGGCCGAGCAGTTCTTC. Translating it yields CASSARRGAEQFF.

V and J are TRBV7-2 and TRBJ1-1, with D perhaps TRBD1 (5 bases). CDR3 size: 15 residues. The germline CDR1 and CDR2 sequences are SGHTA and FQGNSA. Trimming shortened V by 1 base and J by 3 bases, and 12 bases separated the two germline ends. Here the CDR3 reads CASSLDFGGYTEAFF. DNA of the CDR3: TGTGCCAGCAGCTTAGATTTCGGGGGATACACTGAAGCTTTCTTT.

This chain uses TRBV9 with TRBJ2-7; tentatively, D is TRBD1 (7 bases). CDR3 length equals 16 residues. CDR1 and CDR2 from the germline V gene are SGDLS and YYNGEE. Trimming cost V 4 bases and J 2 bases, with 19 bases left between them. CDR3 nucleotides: TGTGCCAGCAGCCCCCAGGGGGGAGGAGCGGCCTACGAGCAGTACTTC. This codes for CASSPQGGGAAYEQYF.

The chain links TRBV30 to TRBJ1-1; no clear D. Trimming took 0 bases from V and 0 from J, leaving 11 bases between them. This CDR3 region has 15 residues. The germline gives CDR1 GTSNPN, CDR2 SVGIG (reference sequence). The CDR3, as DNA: TGTGCCTGGAGTGTATCCGGAGGTCTGAACACTGAAGCTTTCTTT. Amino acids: CAWSVSGGLNTEAFF.

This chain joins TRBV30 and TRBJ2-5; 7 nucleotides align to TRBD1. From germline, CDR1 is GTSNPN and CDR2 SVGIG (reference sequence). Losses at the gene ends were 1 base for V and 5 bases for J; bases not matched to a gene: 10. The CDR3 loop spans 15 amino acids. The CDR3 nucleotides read TGTGCCTGGAGTGCAAGACAGGGAAGTAGGGAGACCCAGTACTTC. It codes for CAWSARQGSRETQYF.

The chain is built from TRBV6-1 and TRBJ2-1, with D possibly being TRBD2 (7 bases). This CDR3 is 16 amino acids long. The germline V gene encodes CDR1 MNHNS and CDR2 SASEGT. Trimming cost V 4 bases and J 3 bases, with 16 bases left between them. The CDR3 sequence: CASSASGTHLYNEQFF. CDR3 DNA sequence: TGTGCCAGCAGTGCAAGCGGGACACATCTCTACAATGAGCAGTTCTTC.

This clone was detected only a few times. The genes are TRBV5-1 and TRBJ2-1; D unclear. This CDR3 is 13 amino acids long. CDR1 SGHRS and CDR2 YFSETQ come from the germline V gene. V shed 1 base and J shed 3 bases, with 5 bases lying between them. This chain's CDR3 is CASSLYYYNEQFF. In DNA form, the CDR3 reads TGCGCCAGCAGCTTGTACTACTACAATGAGCAGTTCTTC.

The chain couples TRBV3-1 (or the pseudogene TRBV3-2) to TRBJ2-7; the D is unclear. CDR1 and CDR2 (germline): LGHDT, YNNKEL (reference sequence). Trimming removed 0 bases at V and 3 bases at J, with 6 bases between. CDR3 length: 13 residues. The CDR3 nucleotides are TGTGCCAGCAGCCAAGAAGGCGGCTACGAGCAGTACTTC. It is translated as CASSQEGGYEQYF.

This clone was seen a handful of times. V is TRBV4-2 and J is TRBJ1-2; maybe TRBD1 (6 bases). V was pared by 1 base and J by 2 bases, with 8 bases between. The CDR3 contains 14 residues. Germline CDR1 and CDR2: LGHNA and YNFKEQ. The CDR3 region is CASSQATGNYGYTF. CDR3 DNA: TGTGCCAGCAGCCAAGCTACAGGGAACTATGGCTACACCTTC.

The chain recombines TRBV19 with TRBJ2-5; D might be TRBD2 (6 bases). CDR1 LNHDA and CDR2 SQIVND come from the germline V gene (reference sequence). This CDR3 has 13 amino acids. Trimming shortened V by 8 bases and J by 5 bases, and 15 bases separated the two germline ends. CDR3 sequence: CASRRGPLETQYF. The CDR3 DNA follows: TGTGCCAGTCGGCGGGGTCCTTTGGAGACCCAGTACTTC.

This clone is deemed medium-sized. CDR3 sequence (DNA): TGCGCCAGCAGCTCAGATACCTCTGGAAACACCATATATTTT. This sequence encodes CASSSDTSGNTIYF. The rearrangement links TRBV5-1 to TRBJ1-3; no definite D call. The CDR3 consists of 14 residues. CDR1 SGHRS and CDR2 YFSETQ come from the germline V gene. V was clipped by 3 bases and J by 0 bases, with 7 bases between them.

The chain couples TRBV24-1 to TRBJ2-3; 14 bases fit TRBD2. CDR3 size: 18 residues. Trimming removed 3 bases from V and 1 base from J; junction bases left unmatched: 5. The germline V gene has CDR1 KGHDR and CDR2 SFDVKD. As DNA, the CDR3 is TGTGCCACCAGTGATGATACGGGACTAGCGGGGGGCACAGATACGCAGTATTTT. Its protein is CATSDDTGLAGGTDTQYF.

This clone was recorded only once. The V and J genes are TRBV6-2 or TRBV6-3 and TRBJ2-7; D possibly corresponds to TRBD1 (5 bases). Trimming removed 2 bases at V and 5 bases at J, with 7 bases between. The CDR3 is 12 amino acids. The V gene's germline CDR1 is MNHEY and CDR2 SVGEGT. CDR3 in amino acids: CASSYQGHEQYF. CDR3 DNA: TGTGCCAGCAGTTACCAGGGCCACGAGCAGTACTTC.